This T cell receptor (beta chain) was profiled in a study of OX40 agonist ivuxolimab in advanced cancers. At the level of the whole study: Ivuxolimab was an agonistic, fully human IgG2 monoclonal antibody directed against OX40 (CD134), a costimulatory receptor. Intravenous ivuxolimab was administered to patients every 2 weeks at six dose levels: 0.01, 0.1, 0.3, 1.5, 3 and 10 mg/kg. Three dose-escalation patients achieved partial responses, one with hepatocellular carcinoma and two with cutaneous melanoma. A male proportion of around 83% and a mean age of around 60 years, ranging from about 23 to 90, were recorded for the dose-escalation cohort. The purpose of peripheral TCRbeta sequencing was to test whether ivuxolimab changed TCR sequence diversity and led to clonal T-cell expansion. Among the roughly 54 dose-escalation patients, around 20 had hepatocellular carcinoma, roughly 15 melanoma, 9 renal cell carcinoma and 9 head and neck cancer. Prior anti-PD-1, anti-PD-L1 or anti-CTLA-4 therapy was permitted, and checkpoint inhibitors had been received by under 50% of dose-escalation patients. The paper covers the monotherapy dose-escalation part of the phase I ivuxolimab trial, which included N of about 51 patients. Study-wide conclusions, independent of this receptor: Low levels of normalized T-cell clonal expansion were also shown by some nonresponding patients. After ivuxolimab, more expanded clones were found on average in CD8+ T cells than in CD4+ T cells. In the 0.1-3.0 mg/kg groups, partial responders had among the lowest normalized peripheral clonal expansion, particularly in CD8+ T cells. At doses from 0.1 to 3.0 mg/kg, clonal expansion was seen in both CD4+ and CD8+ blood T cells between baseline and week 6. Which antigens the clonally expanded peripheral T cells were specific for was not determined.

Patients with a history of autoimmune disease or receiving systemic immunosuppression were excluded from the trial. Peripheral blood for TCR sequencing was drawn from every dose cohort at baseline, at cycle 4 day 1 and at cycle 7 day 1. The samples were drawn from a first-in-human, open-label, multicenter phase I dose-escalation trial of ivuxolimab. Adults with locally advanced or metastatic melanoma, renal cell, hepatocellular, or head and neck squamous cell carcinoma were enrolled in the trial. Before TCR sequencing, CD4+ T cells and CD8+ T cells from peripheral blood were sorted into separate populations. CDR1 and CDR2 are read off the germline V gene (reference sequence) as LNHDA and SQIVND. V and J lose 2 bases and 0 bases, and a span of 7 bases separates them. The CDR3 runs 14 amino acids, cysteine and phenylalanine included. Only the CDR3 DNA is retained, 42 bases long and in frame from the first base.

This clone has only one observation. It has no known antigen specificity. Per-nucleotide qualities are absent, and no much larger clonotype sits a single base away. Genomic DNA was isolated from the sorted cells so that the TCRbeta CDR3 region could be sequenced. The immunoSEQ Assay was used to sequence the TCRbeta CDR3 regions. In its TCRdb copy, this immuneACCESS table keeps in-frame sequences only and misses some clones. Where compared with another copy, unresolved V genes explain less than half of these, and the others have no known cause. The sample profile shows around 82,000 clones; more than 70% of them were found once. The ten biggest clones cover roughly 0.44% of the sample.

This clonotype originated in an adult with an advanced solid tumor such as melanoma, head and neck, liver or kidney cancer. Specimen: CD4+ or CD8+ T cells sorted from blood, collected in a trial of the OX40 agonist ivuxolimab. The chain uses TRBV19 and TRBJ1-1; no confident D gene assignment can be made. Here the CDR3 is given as CASSIKHLNTEAFF. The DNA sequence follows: TGTGCCAGTAGTATAAAACACTTGAACACTGAAGCTTTCTTT.